This T cell receptor beta chain was recorded in a study of shared clonotypes between healthy human individuals. General study findings and limits: Rarefaction gave evidence that sorted-subset sequencing remained incomplete despite large depth. Relative to memory subsets, naive subsets generally showed larger estimated richness.

Remarks on this clone: Its antigen is as yet unknown.

The V and J ends lost 4 bases and 9 bases respectively, with 10 bases between them. CDR1 SGHTA and CDR2 FQGNSA come from the germline V gene. The CDR3 is made up of 11 amino acids. Assay: immunoSEQ multiplex PCR; the TCRdb copy retains only in-frame clones and omits some. In the table there are some 2.4 million clones, approximately 94% of which are singletons. What was sequenced was naive CD4+ T cells from PBMCs. Subset of the sample: CD45RA+ positively selected. This TCR derives from a man aged 18 to 35 in good health. Some clones in this sample may be carry-over from other donors' samples. V is TRBV7-2 and J is TRBJ2-7; the D is unclear. The CDR3 DNA is TGTGCCAGCAGCTACGCCAAGGTGCAGTACTTC. As protein: CASSYAKVQYF.